The next 30 T cell receptor beta chains were all read from a single sample in a study of long-term antiretroviral therapy in people with HIV. Samples were assayed with immunoSEQ v3.0 at survey level. Repertoires were generated with immunoSEQ multiplex PCR, while TCRdb's copy carries only in-frame clones and drops some. The table shows 16,000 or so clones, with 80% occurring only once. The specimen was unsorted PBMCs, collected 0.1 years before starting antiretroviral therapy. Receptors originate from a man between 18 and 29 years old with HIV.

This chain joins TRBV5-4 and TRBJ2-2, with D hard to call. The CDR3 consists of 12 residues. Germline CDR1 reads SGHNT; CDR2 reads YYREEE (reference sequence). V was pared by 1 base and J by 5 bases, with 3 bases between. This CDR3 is CASSLWTGELFF. As DNA, the CDR3 is TGTGCCAGCAGCTTGTGGACCGGGGAGCTGTTTTTT. Combining the CDR3 with reference TRBV5-4 and TRBJ2-2 gives the whole variable domain ETGVTQSPTHLIKTRGQQVTLRCSSQSGHNTVSWYQQALGQGPQFIFQYYREEENGRGNFPPRFSGLQFPNYSSELNVNALELDDSALYLCASSLWTGELFFGEGSRLTVL.

J is TRBJ1-2 and V is TRBV9; weak D call: TRBD1 (5 bases). Germline loops: CDR1 SGDLS, CDR2 YYNGEE. Trimming removed 0 bases at V and 5 bases at J, with 11 bases between. There are 14 residues in the CDR3. CDR3 amino acids: CASSVVGDEYGYTF. CDR3 bases: TGTGCCAGCAGCGTAGTAGGGGATGAGTATGGCTACACCTTC.

The J gene is TRBJ1-1, the V gene TRBV9; D not certain. The CDR3 has 13 residues. V lost 2 bases and J lost 3, with 8 bases in between. Per germline, CDR1 SGDLS and CDR2 YYNGEE. In DNA, the CDR3 is TGTGCCAGCAGCGTTCTCCAGGACACTGAAGCTTTCTTT. It is translated as CASSVLQDTEAFF.

This clone was counted between two and nine times. The chain is built from TRBV19 and TRBJ1-2, with TRBD1 matching over 9 bases. The V and J ends lost 11 bases and 0 bases, in that order; junction bases with no gene match: 16. The CDR3 is 17 residues long. Germline CDR1 and CDR2: LNHDA and SQIVND (reference sequence). CDR3 DNA sequence: TGTGCCTCCTACCCGAGGGGGTGGACAGGGGCTAACTATGGCTACACCTTC. Protein product: CASYPRGWTGANYGYTF.

This clone has only one observation. The chain uses TRBV7-2 and TRBJ2-1, with D tentatively TRBD2 (6 bases). This CDR3 region has 15 residues. CDR1 and CDR2 (germline): SGHTA, FQGNSA. Trimming stripped 5 bases from V and 2 bases from J, with 13 bases between. The CDR3 coding sequence is TGTGCCAGCAGCCCGGTAGCGGAGCCCTACAATGAGCAGTTCTTC. Translating it yields CASSPVAEPYNEQFF.

This sequence joins TRBV2 and TRBJ1-1; D unresolved. Germline V gives CDR1 SNHLY, CDR2 FYNNEI. The CDR3 loop spans 11 amino acids. V was clipped by 10 bases and J by 2 bases, with 8 bases between them. The CDR3 DNA sequence: TGTGCCATCCCAGGTAACACTGAAGCTTTCTTT. Translated, it gives CAIPGNTEAFF.

The chain is built from TRBV2 and TRBJ2-2; a weak D match, TRBD2 (5 bases). Trimming took 7 bases from V and 4 from J, leaving 16 bases between them. This CDR3 has 15 amino acids. CDR1 and CDR2 from the germline V gene are SNHLY and FYNNEI. The CDR3 here is CASTSTGKVTGELFF. For the CDR3, the DNA is TGTGCCAGCACCTCCACCGGGAAAGTCACCGGGGAGCTGTTTTTT.

The V call is TRBV9, the J call TRBJ2-1, with 9 bases that match TRBD2. The CDR3 is 15 amino acids. Germline V gene data show CDR1 as SGDLS and CDR2 as YYNGEE. J was trimmed by 2 bases and V by 3 bases; bases with no gene match: 3. CDR3 coding DNA: TGTGCCAGCAGCGGGGCGGGGGGGGCCTACAATGAGCAGTTCTTC. Its translation is CASSGAGGAYNEQFF.

The genes are TRBV14 and TRBJ2-3; D remains unclear. V lost 0 bases and J lost 5, with 6 bases in between. The V gene's germline CDR1 is SGHDN and CDR2 FVKESK. This CDR3 is 13 amino acids long. The CDR3 sequence: CASSQDLRDTQYF. The CDR3 DNA reads as TGTGCCAGCAGCCAAGATTTGCGAGATACGCAGTATTTT.

The J gene is TRBJ2-5, the V gene TRBV4-1; D call uncertain. CDR1 and CDR2 (germline): MGHRA, YSYEKL. Trimming took off 1 base at V and 2 bases at J, with 8 bases between the two ends. This CDR3 comprises 14 residues. CDR3 sequence reads: CASSQARRQETQYF. As DNA, the CDR3 is TGCGCCAGCAGCCAAGCTAGACGTCAAGAGACCCAGTACTTC.

The V call is TRBV5-4, the J call TRBJ2-5; 8 bases align to TRBD1. The V segment lost 3 bases and the J segment 10 bases; nucleotides outside the gene matches: 14. In germline, CDR1 is SGHNT, CDR2 YYREEE (reference sequence). The CDR3 sequence is 15 residues long. The CDR3 spells CASSYTGTGLPGQYF. In DNA form, the CDR3 reads TGTGCCAGCAGCTATACCGGGACAGGACTCCCGGGCCAGTACTTC.

The chain is built from TRBV7-8 and TRBJ2-7; 12 positions match TRBD2. The CDR3 contains 16 residues. The V gene end was trimmed by 1 base and the J gene end by 4 bases; junction bases not matched to a gene: 5. Germline V CDR1 and CDR2: SGHVS, FQNEAQ. Here the CDR3 DNA reads TGTGCCAGCAGCTTAGTACTAGCGGGAGGAAGGTACGAGCAGTACTTC. Translating gives CASSLVLAGGRYEQYF. Filled out from reference TRBV7-8 and TRBJ2-7, the complete variable domain reads GAGVSQSPRYKVAKRGQDVALRCDPISGHVSLFWYQQALGQGPEFLTYFQNEAQLDKSGLPSDRFFAERPEGSVSTLKIQRTQQEDSAVYLCASSLVLAGGRYEQYFGPGTRLTVT.

The V gene is TRBV19, the J gene TRBJ2-1; 9 bases fit TRBD2. Trimming took 5 bases from V and 6 from J; bases not matched to a gene: 5. CDR1 is LNHDA and CDR2 is SQIVND in the germline V gene (reference sequence). This CDR3 has 14 residues. This CDR3 is CASSPAGGPNEQFF. CDR3 nucleotide sequence: TGTGCCAGTAGTCCGGCGGGAGGGCCCAATGAGCAGTTCTTC.

V is TRBV19 and J is TRBJ1-2, with 8 bases that match TRBD1. V shed 6 bases, J shed 6 bases, and the junction held 12 bases outside the gene matches. Germline lookup yields CDR1 LNHDA and CDR2 SQIVND (reference sequence). The length of the CDR3 is 15 residues. The CDR3 DNA reads as TGTGCCAGTAGCACAACTCAGACAGGGGTAAATGGCTACACCTTC. Encoded protein: CASSTTQTGVNGYTF.

The V call is TRBV10-3, the J call TRBJ2-1, with 12 nucleotides matching TRBD2. The CDR3 length is 18 residues. After removal of 9 bases from V and 8 bases from J, the junction contained 20 bases not matched to a gene. Germline V gene sequence: CDR1 ENHRY, CDR2 SYGVKD. The CDR3 DNA follows: TGTGCCATACTGCGGACTAGCGGGATCGAAGGTCCTCTCGATGAGCAGTTCTTC. Its translation: CAILRTSGIEGPLDEQFF.

This clone occurred once. The chain is built from TRBV9 and TRBJ2-2; 8 positions match TRBD1. The V gene end was trimmed by 4 bases and the J gene end by 0 bases; junction bases not matched to a gene: 2. The length of the CDR3 is 15 residues. The germline gives CDR1 SGDLS, CDR2 YYNGEE. CDR3 region: CASSQGQANTGELFF. The DNA for the CDR3 is TGTGCCAGCAGCCAGGGACAGGCGAACACCGGGGAGCTGTTTTTT. Full variable domain (remainder filled in from reference TRBV9 and TRBJ2-2): DSGVTQTPKHLITATGQRVTLRCSPRSGDLSVYWYQQSLDQGLQFLIQYYNGEERAKGNILERFSAQQFPDLHSELNLSSLELGDSALYFCASSQGQANTGELFFGEGSRLTVL.

The chain recombines TRBV28 with TRBJ1-5, with a tentative D call TRBD1 (5 bases). Trimming took 5 bases from V and 5 from J, leaving 13 bases between them. The CDR3 runs to 14 residues. Germline V gene lookup returns CDR1 MDHEN and CDR2 SYDVKM. CDR3 sequence: CASSPSNRHQPQHF. CDR3 nucleotides: TGTGCCAGCAGTCCTTCAAACAGGCATCAGCCCCAGCATTTT.

This clone was seen a few times. This sequence joins TRBV28 and TRBJ1-2, with D tentatively TRBD1 (5 bases). CDR1 is MDHEN, CDR2 SYDVKM, per germline. V was cut by 7 bases and J by 1 base, with 10 bases left in between. The CDR3 totals 13 residues. The chain's CDR3 is CASNLGVNYGYTF. As DNA, the CDR3 is TGTGCCAGCAACCTAGGGGTTAACTATGGCTACACCTTC.

The chain combines TRBV7-8 with TRBJ2-7, with a tentative D call TRBD1 (6 bases). The CDR3 is 14 amino acids. V shed 4 bases and J shed 2 bases, with 12 bases lying between them. Germline assignment: CDR1 SGHVS and CDR2 FQNEAQ. This chain's CDR3 is CASSSHRQAYEQYF. CDR3 sequence (DNA): TGTGCCAGCAGCTCCCATCGACAGGCCTACGAGCAGTACTTC.

The CDR3 DNA reads as TGTGCCAGTGCCCTCCTAGAAACGAGCCCCTACGAGCAGTACTTC. Protein: CASALLETSPYEQYF. The chain recombines TRBV5-5 with TRBJ2-7; D is unresolved. Trimming removed 8 bases at V and 2 bases at J, with 20 bases between. The germline V gene encodes CDR1 SGHKS and CDR2 YYEKEE (reference sequence). The CDR3 runs to 15 residues. Drawing the rest from reference TRBV5-5 and TRBJ2-7, the complete variable domain is DAGVTQSPTHLIKTRGQQVTLRCSPISGHKSVSWYQQVLGQGPQFIFQYYEKEERGRGNFPDRFSARQFPNYSSELNVNALLLGDSALYLCASALLETSPYEQYFGPGTRLTVT.

This clone was counted only a few times. The chain employs TRBV18 and TRBJ2-7, with TRBD1 matching 7 bases. The CDR3 totals 13 residues. Germline values: CDR1 KGHSH, CDR2 LQKENI. J gave up 7 bases and V 3 bases, and 6 bases lay outside the gene matches. The CDR3 coding sequence is TGTGCCAGCTCACCGCAGACAGGGAGTGAGCAGTACTTC. Its translation: CASSPQTGSEQYF.

The rearrangement joins TRBV19 to TRBJ2-3, with 7 bases identical to TRBD2. V lost 8 bases, J lost 6 bases, and 11 bases stayed unmatched. The length of the CDR3 is 14 residues. Germline V gene sequence: CDR1 LNHDA, CDR2 SQIVND (reference sequence). For the CDR3, the DNA is TGTGCCAGTGGAAGCGGGACCCTAAGGGATACGCAGTATTTT. It codes for CASGSGTLRDTQYF.

This chain uses TRBV14 with TRBJ1-1; no clear D. V lost 4 bases, J lost 0 bases, and 6 bases lay in between. There are 13 residues in the CDR3. Germline lookup yields CDR1 SGHDN and CDR2 FVKESK. In DNA form, the CDR3 reads TGTGCCAGCAGCCGAATGATGAACACTGAAGCTTTCTTT. Protein: CASSRMMNTEAFF. The complete variable domain, with remaining parts taken from reference TRBV14 and TRBJ1-1, reads EAGVTQFPSHSVIEKGQTVTLRCDPISGHDNLYWYRRVMGKEIKFLLHFVKESKQDESGMPNNRFLAERTGGTYSTLKVQPAELEDSGVYFCASSRMMNTEAFFGQGTRLTVV.

Details on this clone: One end of the junction is discordant with germline, which a read error may explain. The chain employs TRBV7-3 and TRBJ1-6; TRBD1 matches at 7 bases. CDR1 is SGHTA, CDR2 FQGTGA, per germline. The CDR3 is 15 amino acids. CDR3 DNA: TGTGCCAGCAGCATAACAGGGGAAGGAAGATCACCCCTCCACTTT. Translated: CASSITGEGRSPLHF.

The chain has TRBV5-6 and TRBJ2-2; D gene unclear. CDR3 size: 13 residues. The germline gives CDR1 SGHDT, CDR2 YYEEEE. Between the trimmed V and J ends, which lost 0 bases and 6 bases, there was a span of 6 bases. The CDR3 nucleotides read TGTGCCAGCAGCTTGGGTGATTCCGGGGAGCTGTTTTTT. This translates into CASSLGDSGELFF.

As DNA, the CDR3 is TGTGCCATCAGTGAGTCTGCACTCGCCACCGGGGAGCTGTTTTTT. Translating gives CAISESALATGELFF. The chain combines TRBV10-3 with TRBJ2-2; unclear D gene. Per the germline V gene, CDR1 is ENHRY and CDR2 is SYGVKD. V was pared by 0 bases and J by 4 bases, with 9 bases between. The CDR3 spans 15 residues.

The chain combines TRBV5-5 with TRBJ2-7, with 10 bases fitting TRBD1. The germline V gene encodes CDR1 SGHKS and CDR2 YYEKEE (reference sequence). The CDR3 contains 15 residues. Trimming at V came to 4 bases and at J to 2 bases, leaving 6 bases not matched to a gene. CDR3: CASSLGQGTTYEQYF. The CDR3 DNA follows: TGTGCCAGCAGCCTGGGACAGGGGACCACCTACGAGCAGTACTTC. Supplemented by reference TRBV5-5 and TRBJ2-7, the full variable domain reads DAGVTQSPTHLIKTRGQQVTLRCSPISGHKSVSWYQQVLGQGPQFIFQYYEKEERGRGNFPDRFSARQFPNYSSELNVNALLLGDSALYLCASSLGQGTTYEQYFGPGTRLTVT.

The chain couples TRBV28 to TRBJ2-1; 8 bases agree with TRBD1. The V segment lost 5 bases and the J segment 8 bases; nucleotides outside the gene matches: 5. This CDR3 has 13 amino acids. CDR1 and CDR2 (germline): MDHEN, SYDVKM. CDR3 coding DNA: TGTGCCAGCAGTCTAGACAGGGGATATGAGCAGTTCTTC. Amino acid sequence: CASSLDRGYEQFF.

This clone was found once. J is TRBJ2-4 and V is TRBV11-2; 15 bases map to TRBD2. Germline-derived CDR1 and CDR2 are SGHAT and FQNNGV. V lost 4 bases to trimming and J lost 6 bases; unmatched junction nucleotides: 10. This CDR3 contains 18 residues. CDR3 in amino acids: CASSSRGLAGGHRNIQYF. In DNA form, the CDR3 reads TGTGCCAGCAGCTCCCGCGGACTAGCGGGGGGGCATAGAAACATTCAGTACTTC. The entire variable domain, with the rest obtained from reference TRBV11-2 and TRBJ2-4, is as follows: EAGVAQSPRYKIIEKRQSVAFWCNPISGHATLYWYQQILGQGPKLLIQFQNNGVVDDSQLPKDRFSAERLKGVDSTLKIQPAKLEDSAVYLCASSSRGLAGGHRNIQYFGAGTRLSVL.

CDR3 sequence reads: CASSRGSSYNEQFF. The CDR3 coding sequence is TGTGCCAGCAGCCGCGGGAGCTCCTACAATGAGCAGTTCTTC. The V and J genes are TRBV6-5 and TRBJ2-1; 7 nucleotides align to TRBD2. Germline assignment: CDR1 MNHEY and CDR2 SVGAGI. V trimming: 6 bases; J trimming: 0 bases; junction bases outside the gene matches: 2. The CDR3 extends over 14 amino acids.